The rows below give T cell receptor beta chains drawn from one sample of a study of human T cells and chemical hapten exposure. Each CDR3 protein gets one entry after TCRdb re-called the RACE reads with MiXCR. The sample includes some 71,000 distinct CDR3 sequences, 11% of them seen just once. The sample consisted of whole blood, taken in connection with sensitization to the hapten diphenylcyclopropenone (DPC). The source is a woman in her fifties or sixties with alopecia areata. Some clones in this sample may be carry-over from other donors' samples. Each CDR3 is given without its conserved first and last residue.

>TRBV7-2
ASQTSEKSETQY
>TRBV11-2
ASSPWDRIGSPLH
>TRBV12-3/TRBV12-4
ASSRPPGEKLF
>TRBV6-2/TRBV6-3
ASSSIDKVGQPQH
>TRBV6-5
ASSSHGARSPLH
>TRBV12-3/TRBV12-4
ASSFARYNSNQPQH
>TRBV11-1
ASSPGPVTYEQY
>TRBV10-3
AVGGGGYT
>TRBV11-2
ASSWALASGGSDTQY
>TRBV5-1
ASSYDRPSDEQF
>TRBV29-1
SVGDSGGTDTQY
>TRBV29-1
SVITGLLTEAF
>TRBV10-3
AISEDNFEQY
>TRBV20-1
SAVPGTGYEQY
>TRBV27
ASSPQSGSAYGYT
>TRBV6-1
ASSGQTGGNQPQH
>TRBV6-2/TRBV6-3
ASSYGVGPQH
>TRBV20-1
SARDRVKGYT